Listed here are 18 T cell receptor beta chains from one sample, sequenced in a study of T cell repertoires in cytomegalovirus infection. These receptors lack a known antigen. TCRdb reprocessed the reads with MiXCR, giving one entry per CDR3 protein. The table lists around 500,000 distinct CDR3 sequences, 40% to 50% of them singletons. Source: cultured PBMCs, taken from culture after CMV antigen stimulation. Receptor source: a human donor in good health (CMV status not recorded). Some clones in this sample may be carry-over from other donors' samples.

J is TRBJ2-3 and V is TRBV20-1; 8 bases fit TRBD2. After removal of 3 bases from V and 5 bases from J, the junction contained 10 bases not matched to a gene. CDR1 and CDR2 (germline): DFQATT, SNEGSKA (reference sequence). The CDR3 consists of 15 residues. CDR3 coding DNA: TGCAGTGCTAGTATCCAGCGGGGGCGGCGAGATACGCAGTATTTT. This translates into CSASIQRGRRDTQYF.

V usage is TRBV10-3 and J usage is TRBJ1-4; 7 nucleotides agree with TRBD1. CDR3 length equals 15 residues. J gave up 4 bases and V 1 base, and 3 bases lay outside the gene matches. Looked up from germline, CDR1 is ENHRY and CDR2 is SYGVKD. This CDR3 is CAISEWTGSNEKLFF. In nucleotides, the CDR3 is TGTGCCATCAGTGAGTGGACAGGAAGTAATGAAAAACTGTTTTTT.

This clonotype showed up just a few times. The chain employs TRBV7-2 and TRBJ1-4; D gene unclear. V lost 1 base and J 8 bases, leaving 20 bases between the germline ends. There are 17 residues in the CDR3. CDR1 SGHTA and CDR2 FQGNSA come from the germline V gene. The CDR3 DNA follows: TGTGCCAGCAGCTTAGGTCCAGTGGAAGAAGGAAGAGAAAAACTGTTTTTT. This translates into CASSLGPVEEGREKLFF.

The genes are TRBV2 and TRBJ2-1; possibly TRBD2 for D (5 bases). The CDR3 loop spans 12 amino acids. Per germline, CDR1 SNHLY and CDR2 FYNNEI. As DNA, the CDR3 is TGTGCTAACGCGGAGCGCGGGAATGAGCAGTTCTTC. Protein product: CANAERGNEQFF. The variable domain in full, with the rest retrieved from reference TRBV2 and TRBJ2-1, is EPEVTQTPSHQVTQMGQEVILRCVPISNHLYFYWYRQILGQKVEFLVSFYNNEISEKSEIFDDQFSVERPDGSNFTLKIRSTKLEDSAMYFCANAERGNEQFFGPGTRLTVL.

Here the CDR3 reads CASSLTASGRGYNEQFF. Here the CDR3 DNA reads TGTGCCAGCAGCTTGACGGCTAGCGGGAGAGGGTACAATGAGCAGTTCTTC. The gene calls are TRBV5-4 and TRBJ2-1; TRBD2 matches 10 bases. Germline loops: CDR1 SGHNT, CDR2 YYREEE (reference sequence). After removal of 1 base from V and 4 bases from J, the junction contained 8 bases not matched to a gene. The CDR3 has 17 residues.

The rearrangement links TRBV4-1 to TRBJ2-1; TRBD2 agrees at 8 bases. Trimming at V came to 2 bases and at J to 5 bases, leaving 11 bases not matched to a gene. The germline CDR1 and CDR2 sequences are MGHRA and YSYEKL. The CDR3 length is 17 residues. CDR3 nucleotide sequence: TGCGCCAGCAGCCAATTCCCTCGGGGCGGGGGGAACAATGAGCAGTTCTTC. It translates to CASSQFPRGGGNNEQFF.

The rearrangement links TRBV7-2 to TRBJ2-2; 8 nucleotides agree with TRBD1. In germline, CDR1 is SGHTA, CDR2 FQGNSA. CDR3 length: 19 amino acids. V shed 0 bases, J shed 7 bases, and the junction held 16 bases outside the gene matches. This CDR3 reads CASSLADLGRTGNNGELFF. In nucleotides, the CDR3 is TGTGCCAGCAGCTTAGCGGATTTGGGGAGGACAGGGAATAACGGGGAGCTGTTTTTT. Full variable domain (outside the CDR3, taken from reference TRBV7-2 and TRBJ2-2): GAGVSQSPSNKVTEKGKDVELRCDPISGHTALYWYRQSLGQGLEFLIYFQGNSAPDKSGLPSDRFSAERTGGSVSTLTIQRTQQEDSAVYLCASSLADLGRTGNNGELFFGEGSRLTVL.

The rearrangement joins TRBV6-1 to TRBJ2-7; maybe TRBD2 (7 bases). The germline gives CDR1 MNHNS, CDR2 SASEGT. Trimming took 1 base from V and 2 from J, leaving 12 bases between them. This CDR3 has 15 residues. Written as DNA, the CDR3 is TGTGCCAGCAGTGAAGACGGGGGGCTTACCTACGAGCAGTACTTC. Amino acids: CASSEDGGLTYEQYF.

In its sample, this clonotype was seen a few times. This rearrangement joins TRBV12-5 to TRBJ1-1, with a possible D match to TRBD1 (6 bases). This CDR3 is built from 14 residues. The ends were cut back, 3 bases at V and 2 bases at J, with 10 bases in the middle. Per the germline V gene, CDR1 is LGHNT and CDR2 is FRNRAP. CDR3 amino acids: CASGLGDTNTEAFF. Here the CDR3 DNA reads TGTGCTAGTGGTTTAGGGGACACAAACACTGAAGCTTTCTTT.

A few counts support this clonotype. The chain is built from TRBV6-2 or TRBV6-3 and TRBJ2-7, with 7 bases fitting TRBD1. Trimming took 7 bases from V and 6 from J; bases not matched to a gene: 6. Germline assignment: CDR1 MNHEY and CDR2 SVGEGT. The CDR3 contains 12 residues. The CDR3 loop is CASTEQGSEQYF. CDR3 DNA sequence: TGTGCCAGCACAGAACAGGGGAGCGAGCAGTACTTC.

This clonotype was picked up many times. The CDR3 reads CASSHDGGRINEQFF. The CDR3 DNA follows: TGTGCCAGCAGCCACGATGGCGGGAGGATCAATGAGCAGTTCTTC. The chain joins TRBV7-2 to TRBJ2-1; 8 bases fit TRBD2. This CDR3 is 15 amino acids long. V dropped 5 bases and J dropped 6; count of bases not matched to a gene: 9. Looked up from germline, CDR1 is SGHTA and CDR2 is FQGNSA.

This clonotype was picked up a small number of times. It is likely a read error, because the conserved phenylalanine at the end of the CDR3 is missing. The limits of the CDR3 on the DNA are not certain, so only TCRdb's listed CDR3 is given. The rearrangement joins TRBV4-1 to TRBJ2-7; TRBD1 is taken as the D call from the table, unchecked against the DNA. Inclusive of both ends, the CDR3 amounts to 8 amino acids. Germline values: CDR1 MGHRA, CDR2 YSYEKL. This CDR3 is CASSPLRA.

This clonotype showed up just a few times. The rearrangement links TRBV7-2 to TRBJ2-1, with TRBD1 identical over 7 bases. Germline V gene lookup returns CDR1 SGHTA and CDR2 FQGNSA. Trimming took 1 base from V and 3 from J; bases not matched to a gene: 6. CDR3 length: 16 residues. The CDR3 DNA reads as TGTGCCAGCAGCTTAGGAGGCTCAGGGGGCTACAATGAGCAGTTCTTC. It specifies CASSLGGSGGYNEQFF.

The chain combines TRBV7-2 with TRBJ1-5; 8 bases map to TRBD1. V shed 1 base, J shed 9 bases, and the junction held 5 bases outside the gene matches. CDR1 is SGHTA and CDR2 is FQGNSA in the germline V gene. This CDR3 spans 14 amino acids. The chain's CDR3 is CASSLGQGRRPQHF. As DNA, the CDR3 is TGTGCCAGCAGCTTAGGACAGGGGCGGCGGCCCCAGCATTTT. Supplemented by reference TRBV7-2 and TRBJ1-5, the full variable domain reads GAGVSQSPSNKVTEKGKDVELRCDPISGHTALYWYRQSLGQGLEFLIYFQGNSAPDKSGLPSDRFSAERTGGSVSTLTIQRTQQEDSAVYLCASSLGQGRRPQHFGDGTRLSIL.

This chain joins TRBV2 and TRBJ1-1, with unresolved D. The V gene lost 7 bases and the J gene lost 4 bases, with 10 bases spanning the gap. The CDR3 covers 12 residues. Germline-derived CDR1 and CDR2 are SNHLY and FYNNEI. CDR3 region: CASKERGTEAFF. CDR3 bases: TGTGCCAGCAAGGAGCGGGGCACTGAAGCTTTCTTT.

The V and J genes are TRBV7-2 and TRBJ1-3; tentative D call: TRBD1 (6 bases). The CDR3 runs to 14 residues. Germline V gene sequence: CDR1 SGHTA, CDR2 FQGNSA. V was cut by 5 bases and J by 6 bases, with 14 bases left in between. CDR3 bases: TGTGCCAGCAGCCCCCTCACAGGGATAAACACCATATATTTT. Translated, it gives CASSPLTGINTIYF.

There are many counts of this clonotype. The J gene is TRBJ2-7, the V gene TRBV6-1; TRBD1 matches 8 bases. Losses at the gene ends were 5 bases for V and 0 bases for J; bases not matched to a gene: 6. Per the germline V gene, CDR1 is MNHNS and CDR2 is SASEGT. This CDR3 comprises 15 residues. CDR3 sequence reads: CASSPGQGISYEQYF. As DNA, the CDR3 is TGTGCCAGCAGTCCAGGACAGGGAATCTCCTACGAGCAGTACTTC.

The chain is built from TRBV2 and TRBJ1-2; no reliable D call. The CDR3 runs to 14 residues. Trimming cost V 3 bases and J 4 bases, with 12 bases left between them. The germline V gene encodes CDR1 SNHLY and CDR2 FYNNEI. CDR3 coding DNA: TGTGCCAGCAGTGAGCTTTCCGGGCGCTATGGCTACACCTTC. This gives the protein CASSELSGRYGYTF.